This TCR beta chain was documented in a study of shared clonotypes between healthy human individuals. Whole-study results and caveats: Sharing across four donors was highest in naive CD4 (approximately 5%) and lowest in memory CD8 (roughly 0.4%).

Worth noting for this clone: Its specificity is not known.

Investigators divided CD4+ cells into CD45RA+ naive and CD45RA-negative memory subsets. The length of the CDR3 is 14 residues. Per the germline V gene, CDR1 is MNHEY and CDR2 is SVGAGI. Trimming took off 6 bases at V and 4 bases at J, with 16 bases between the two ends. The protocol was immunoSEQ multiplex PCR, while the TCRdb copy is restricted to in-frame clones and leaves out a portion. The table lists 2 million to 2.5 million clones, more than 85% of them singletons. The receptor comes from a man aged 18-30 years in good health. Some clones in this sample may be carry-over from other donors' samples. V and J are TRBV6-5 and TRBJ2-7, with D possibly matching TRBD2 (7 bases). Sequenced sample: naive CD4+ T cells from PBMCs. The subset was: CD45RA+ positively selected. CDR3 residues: CASSSREGEYEQYF. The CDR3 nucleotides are TGTGCCAGCAGCTCCAGGGAGGGGGAGTACGAGCAGTACTTC.